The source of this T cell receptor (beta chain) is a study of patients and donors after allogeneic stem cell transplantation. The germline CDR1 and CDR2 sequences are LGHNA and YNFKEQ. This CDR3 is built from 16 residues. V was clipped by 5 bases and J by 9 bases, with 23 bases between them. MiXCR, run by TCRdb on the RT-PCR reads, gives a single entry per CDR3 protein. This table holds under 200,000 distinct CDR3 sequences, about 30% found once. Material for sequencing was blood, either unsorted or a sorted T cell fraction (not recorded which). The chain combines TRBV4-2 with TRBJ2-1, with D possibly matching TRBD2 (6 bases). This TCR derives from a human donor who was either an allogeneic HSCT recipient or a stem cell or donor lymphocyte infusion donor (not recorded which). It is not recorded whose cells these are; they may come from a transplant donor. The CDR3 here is CASSVERDSQIGEQFF. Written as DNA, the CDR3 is TGTGCCAGCAGCGTAGAGAGGGACTCGCAGATAGGTGAGCAGTTCTTC.